This TCR beta chain emerged from a study of blood T cell repertoires in COVID-19. Turning to the study itself: Sites in the United States, Italy and Spain provided acute and convalescent COVID-19 samples. The cDNA or gDNA used as material had been derived from T cells, B-cell-depleted T cells, or PBMCs.

Original processing notes: Nucleated cell counts were estimated from reference gene primer amplification. Clones were read by immunoSEQ multiplex PCR, and TCRdb kept only the in-frame ones, dropping some. V, J and clone size reflect that table, while D and trimming were determined from the DNA. Among under 250,000 clones listed, around 83% were seen once. This clonotype was obtained from a man aged 25 to 45 who had recovered from COVID-19. Sequencing was carried out using peripheral blood.

CDR3 residues: CASSFRNMNTEAFF. For the CDR3, the DNA is TGCGCCAGCAGCTTCCGAAACATGAACACTGAAGCTTTCTTT. The genes are TRBV5-1 and TRBJ1-1; D remains unclear. The CDR3 is 14 residues long. The germline CDR1 and CDR2 sequences are SGHRS and YFSETQ. V dropped 2 bases and J dropped 0 bases, with 8 bases sitting between them. The variable domain in full, with the rest retrieved from reference TRBV5-1 and TRBJ1-1, is KAGVTQTPRYLIKTRGQQVTLSCSPISGHRSVSWYQQTPGQGLQFLFEYFSETQRNKGNFPGRFSGRQFSNSRSEMNVSTLELGDSALYLCASSFRNMNTEAFFGQGTRLTVV.